This T cell receptor (beta chain) is drawn from a study of T cell clonality in common variable immunodeficiency. V was pared by 4 bases and J by 2 bases, with 11 bases between. The germline V gene encodes CDR1 MNHNS and CDR2 SASEGT. The CDR3 consists of 15 residues. This clone was seen ten or more times. The CDR3 extends 3 residues past the end of the read, so its final part is completed from the germline J gene. Patients and controls were mostly of Caucasian heritage. This table comes from immunoSEQ multiplex PCR, and its TCRdb copy is limited to in-frame clones, with some not included. The data show approximately 51,000 clones, none appearing only once, with about 5.9% held by the ten largest.

Sequencing used peripheral blood mononuclear cells. The chain uses TRBV6-1 and TRBJ1-4; TRBD1 might be the D (5 bases). This clonotype originated in a person aged 18-69 years in good health. Incomplete CDR3 DNA: TGTGCCAGCAGTGTGAGGGGCTTGACTAATGAAAAA. Translated, it gives CASSVRGLTNEK. The CDR3 in full is CASSVRGLTNEKLFF.